Listed here are 7 T cell receptor beta chains from one sample, sequenced in a study of T cells in Graves' hyperthyroidism and ophthalmopathy. TCR beta CDR3 region amplification was performed from RNA transcripts. The HTBI primer set served for first-round RT-PCR of the TCR CDR3. TCRdb re-called the multiplex PCR reads through MiXCR, storing one row per CDR3 protein. The table has roughly 290,000 distinct CDR3 sequences, more than 15% seen once. The source material was blood. These receptor sequences come from a woman in her fifties or sixties with Graves' ophthalmopathy.

This clonotype was seen many times. V and J are TRBV28 and TRBJ2-5, with 7 bases aligning to TRBD1. The CDR3 covers 14 residues. In germline, CDR1 is MDHEN, CDR2 SYDVKM. The trim removed 6 bases at V and 2 bases at J, leaving 6 bases unmatched. The DNA of the CDR3 is TGTGCCAGCAGCCGAGGACAGGTTCAAGAGACCCAGTACTTC. Residues: CASSRGQVQETQYF.

In its sample, this clonotype was seen many times. The V and J genes are TRBV3-1 and TRBJ2-7, with 12 bases matching TRBD2. Trimming at V came to 4 bases and at J to 2 bases, leaving 6 bases not matched to a gene. Germline CDR1 reads LGHDT; CDR2 reads YNNKEL (reference sequence). This CDR3 has 16 residues. The CDR3 nucleotides are TGTGCCAGCAGCCCCGGAGCTAGCGGGAGGGCCTACGAGCAGTACTTC. This sequence encodes CASSPGASGRAYEQYF.

This clonotype was detected a few times. The chain carries TRBV7-2 and TRBJ1-2, with D tentatively TRBD1 (6 bases). The CDR3 is 14 residues long. V lost 5 bases and J lost 5, with 15 bases in between. Germline-derived CDR1 and CDR2 are SGHTA and FQGNSA. The CDR3 DNA follows: TGTGCCAGCAGCCCTTTACAGGGACTATATGGCTACACCTTC. Its protein is CASSPLQGLYGYTF.

A few counts support this clonotype. Sequence at one end of the junction differs from germline and may be a read error. The chain couples TRBV6-1 to TRBJ2-1; D unclear. Germline CDR1 is MNHNS and CDR2 is SASEGT. The CDR3 has 11 residues. CDR3 DNA: TGTGCCAGCACCGGATACAATGGGCAGTTCTTC. It encodes CASTGYNGQFF.

V and J are TRBV10-1 and TRBJ1-5; D call uncertain. Trimming pared 3 bases from V and 7 bases from J, leaving 10 bases between. The germline V gene encodes CDR1 WNHNN and CDR2 SYGVQD (reference sequence). The CDR3 totals 13 residues. CDR3 coding DNA: TGCGCCAGCAGTGAACATAGCGGCCAGCCCCAGCATTTT. Its translation: CASSEHSGQPQHF.

This clonotype was detected ten times or more. The chain joins TRBV7-8 to TRBJ2-2; D is tentatively TRBD1 or TRBD2 (5 bases each). Germline V gives CDR1 SGHVS, CDR2 FQNEAQ. The CDR3 spans 13 residues. V was clipped by 4 bases and J by 7 bases, with 10 bases between them. The CDR3 region has the DNA TGTGCCAGCAGCTCCAGGGCGGGCGGGGAGCTGTTTTTT. Translated: CASSSRAGGELFF.

The V and J genes are TRBV5-6 and TRBJ2-4; D may match TRBD1 or TRBD2 (5 bases each). The CDR3 is 11 amino acids. In germline, CDR1 is SGHDT, CDR2 YYEEEE. The V end was cut by 3 bases, the J end by 12 bases, with 10 bases between. Here the CDR3 DNA reads TGTGCCAGCAGCTCGAGGGGTCATCAGTACTTC. Residues: CASSSRGHQYF.